The T cell receptor beta chain described here comes from a study of T cell responses to AZD1222 COVID-19 vaccine. General study results and limits: Donors were mostly white British, more females; clonal diversity possibly underestimated.

The table came from immunoSEQ multiplex PCR; TCRdb's copy has only in-frame clones and leaves some out. This table holds under 150,000 clones. As concerns this clone: Its antigen is undetermined.

Germline CDR1 is SEHNR and CDR2 is FQNEAQ (reference sequence). The CDR3 runs 15 residues. Germline trimming cut 1 base from V and 5 bases from J; bases unmatched to any gene: 7. This chain joins TRBV7-9 and TRBJ1-2, with 7 positions matching TRBD1. What was sequenced was peripheral blood. This receptor was obtained from an adult in good health. The CDR3 here is CASSLGQGVGYGYTF. CDR3 DNA: TGTGCCAGCAGCTTAGGGCAGGGGGTCGGATATGGCTACACCTTC.